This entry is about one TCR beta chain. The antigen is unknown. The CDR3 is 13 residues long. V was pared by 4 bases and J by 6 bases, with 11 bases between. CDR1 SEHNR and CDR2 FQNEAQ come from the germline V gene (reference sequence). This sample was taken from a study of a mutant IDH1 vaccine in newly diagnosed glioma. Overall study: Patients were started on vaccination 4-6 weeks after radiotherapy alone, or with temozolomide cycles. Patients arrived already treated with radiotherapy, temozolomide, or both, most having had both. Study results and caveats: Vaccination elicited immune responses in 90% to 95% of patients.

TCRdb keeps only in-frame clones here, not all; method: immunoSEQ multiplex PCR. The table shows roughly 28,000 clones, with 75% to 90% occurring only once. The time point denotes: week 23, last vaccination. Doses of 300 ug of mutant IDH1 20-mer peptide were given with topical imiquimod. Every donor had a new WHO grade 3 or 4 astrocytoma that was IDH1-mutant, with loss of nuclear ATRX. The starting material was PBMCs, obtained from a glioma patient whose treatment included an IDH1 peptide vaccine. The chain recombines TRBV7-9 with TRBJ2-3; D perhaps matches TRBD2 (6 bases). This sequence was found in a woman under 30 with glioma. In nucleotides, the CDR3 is TGTGCCAGCAGCTCCGAGGGGAGGGATACGCAGTATTTT. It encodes CASSSEGRDTQYF.